The sequence of this T cell receptor beta chain was determined in a study of cytomegalovirus exposure and HLA in healthy donors. Some clones are missing from TCRdb's copy, which holds only in-frame ones; the method was immunoSEQ multiplex PCR. The table records 70,000 to 85,000 clones, roughly 94% of them present only once. Trimming took off 7 bases at V and 5 bases at J, with 7 bases between the two ends. Per germline, CDR1 MNHEY and CDR2 SMNVEV (reference sequence). The CDR3 totals 11 residues. The chain joins TRBV27 to TRBJ2-3; D gene unclear. The sequencing sample was made of PBMCs. The receptor comes from a woman aged 18-29 years in good health and CMV-seropositive. The CDR3 protein is CASTGLDTQYF. CDR3 DNA: TGTGCCAGCACGGGTTTAGATACGCAGTATTTT.